In its sample, the clone carrying this T cell receptor (beta chain) was seen many times. The CDR3 contains 15 residues. Germline V lookup: CDR1 SNHLY, CDR2 FYNNEI. V was shortened by 8 bases and J by 1 base, with 17 bases between the two germline ends. The investigators amplified TCR beta CDR3 regions from RNA transcripts. TCR CDR3 underwent first-round RT-PCR with the HTBI primer set. TCRdb used MiXCR to reprocess the multiplex PCR reads, holding one entry per CDR3 protein. The sample has nearly 600,000 distinct CDR3 sequences; approximately 14% are singletons. These data come from a study of T cells in Graves' hyperthyroidism and ophthalmopathy. Ophthalmopathy patients showed a Clinical Activity Score of at least 3, NOSPECS grade of at least 4 and duration under 3 months.

The receptor's source is a woman in her late teens or twenties with Graves' ophthalmopathy. The sample was blood. The chain couples TRBV2 to TRBJ1-2; tentative D call: TRBD1 (6 bases). The CDR3 DNA is TGTGCCAGCGATGCTTCCGGGACACTTAACTATGGCTACACCTTC. It codes for CASDASGTLNYGYTF.